The sequence of this TCR beta chain was determined in a study of shared clonotypes between healthy human individuals. As for the study in general: CD4 naive and memory got three plates each, CD8 naive two, CD8 memory one.

Naive CD8 populations comprised CD45RO-negative cells positively selected for CCR7, excluding terminally differentiated effector memory CD45RA+ cells. Caucasian adults residing in Nashville, Tennessee made up all the donors. Per germline, CDR1 LNHNV and CDR2 YYDKDF (reference sequence). V shed 8 bases and J shed 3 bases, with 8 bases lying between them. The CDR3 runs to 12 residues. At a deep level, the assay was run. Replicate PCRs run on sorted subsets employed 200 ng DNA, around 27,000 T cell genomes. TCRdb's table, derived via immunoSEQ multiplex PCR, lists solely in-frame clones and lacks some. The sample lists approximately 1.9 million clones, just over 90% occurring once.

The sample taken for sequencing was naive CD8+ T cells from PBMCs. The rearrangement uses TRBV15 and TRBJ1-5; the D is unclear. This clonotype originated in a man between 18 and 29 years old in good health. Some clones in this sample may be carry-over from other donors' samples. The CDR3 DNA follows: TGTGCCACCGGGAGGCTCAATCAGCCCCAGCATTTT. This gives the protein CATGRLNQPQHF.